This T cell receptor (beta chain) was observed in a study of T cells after yellow fever vaccination. Study information: Researchers used SMART-Seq v4 Ultra Low Input to prepare fractions that had low cell numbers.

Template switching by 5'RACE produced TCR cDNA, adding a universal primer site and UMIs. Each CDR3 protein gets one entry after TCRdb re-called the 5' RACE reads with MiXCR. This table has around 590,000 distinct CDR3 sequences, roughly an eighth appearing once. Findings of the study overall: Compared with primary, the secondary response was weaker and peaked at day 5, not 15. A small proportion of clonotypes was detected in both the CD4 and CD8 compartments.

This clonotype was picked up many times. No antigen is known for it. The V and J ends lost 5 bases and 0 bases, in that order; junction bases with no gene match: 1. Germline V lookup: CDR1 SGHTA, CDR2 FQGNSA. CDR3 size: 14 residues. The sample in question was PBMCs, obtained on the day of the yellow fever booster vaccination. The clonotype comes from a man between 25 and 39 years old who received the YFV17D yellow fever vaccine. The chain employs TRBV7-2 and TRBJ2-3, with 8 bases that match TRBD2. For the CDR3, the DNA is TGTGCCAGCAGCCGCGGGGGGAGCACAGATACGCAGTATTTT. The encoded protein is CASSRGGSTDTQYF.